The rows below give T cell receptor beta chains drawn from one sample of a study of CD8+ T cells in alopecia areata. The method was immunoSEQ multiplex PCR; TCRdb's version includes in-frame clones alone and lacks a portion of them. The sample has about 120,000 clones; around 49% are singletons. The sample was CD8+ T cells sorted from blood, taken at week 0. The source of these receptors is a human donor with alopecia areata. Each CDR3 is given with its conserved first and last residue. A D gene is named only where the DNA matches it firmly. Clone size appears in some rows only: once, few, many, or a class for an expanded clone.

CDR3 DNA | CDR3 protein | V gene | clone size | D gene | CDR3 length | J gene
TGCGCCAGCAGCTATCGGACAGCGAACACCGGGGAGCTGTTTTTT | CASSYRTANTGELFF | TRBV5-1 | . | . | 15 | TRBJ2-2
TGTGCCAGCAGCGTAACCCCAGATACGCAGTATTTT | CASSVTPDTQYF | TRBV9 | . | . | 12 | TRBJ2-3
TGTGCGGGGGGCCGGGGGATGAACACTGAAGCTTTCTTT | CAGGRGMNTEAFF | TRBV6-1 | . | . | 13 | TRBJ1-1
TGTGCCAGCTCACCACCTTCTCATTCACCCCTCCACTTT | CASSPPSHSPLHF | TRBV18 | . | . | 13 | TRBJ1-6
TGTGCCAGCAGCTCCCGGGACTTCTACAATGAGCAGTTCTTC | CASSSRDFYNEQFF | TRBV13 | few | . | 14 | TRBJ2-1
TGTGCCAGCAGCTTATCAGGGGACACTGAAGCTTTCTTT | CASSLSGDTEAFF | TRBV5-6 | . | . | 13 | TRBJ1-1
TGTGCCATCAGTGACTCAGCACGGAGTAGCATCTACAATGAGCAGTTCTTC | CAISDSARSSIYNEQFF | TRBV10-3 | few | . | 17 | TRBJ2-1
TGTGCCAGCTCAGCATACAGGGGGCGTCAAGAGACCCAGTACTTC | CASSAYRGRQETQYF | TRBV18 | few | TRBD1 | 15 | TRBJ2-5
TGTGCCAGCAGTATGACCTCGGGCAGGGGTGACTACGAGCAGTACTTC | CASSMTSGRGDYEQYF | TRBV27 | . | . | 16 | TRBJ2-7
TGTGCCAGCAGTTACGCGGGGGGACTCTACGAGCAGTACTTC | CASSYAGGLYEQYF | TRBV6-5 | . | TRBD2 | 14 | TRBJ2-7
TGTGCCAGCAGCACTCCAGGGGGCGGTGGCACTGAAGCTTTCTTT | CASSTPGGGGTEAFF | TRBV13 | . | TRBD1 | 15 | TRBJ1-1
TGTGCCTGGAGAATAGGGACTAGCGCTGAAGAGACCCAGTACTTC | CAWRIGTSAEETQYF | TRBV30 | . | TRBD2 | 15 | TRBJ2-5
TGTGCCATCAACCCGACTAGCGGGGGGGCCAACGAGCAGTTCTTC | CAINPTSGGANEQFF | TRBV10-3 | . | TRBD2 | 15 | TRBJ2-1
TGTGCCAGCAGTAACCTGAACACTGAAGCTTTCTTT | CASSNLNTEAFF | TRBV6-5 | . | . | 12 | TRBJ1-1
TGTGCCAGCAGCTTGTTCGTGGGCGAGCAGTACTTC | CASSLFVGEQYF | TRBV5-4 | once | . | 12 | TRBJ2-7
TGTGCCAGCAGCCCCGGGACAGGGAACCAAGAGACCCAGTACTTC | CASSPGTGNQETQYF | TRBV6-6 | . | TRBD1 | 15 | TRBJ2-5
TGCAGCGTTGAAGAGGGACTTGGACAGGGGAGGGAAGGGGACTATGGCTACACCTTC | CSVEEGLGQGREGDYGYTF | TRBV29-1 | . | TRBD1 | 19 | TRBJ1-2